This T cell receptor beta chain was identified in a study of blood T cells in healthy people across ages. Study-level findings and limits: TCR beta diversity correlated strongly with naive T cell percentage. Naive CD4+ cells and diversity were both higher in long-lived donors than in aged donors.

Regarding this clonotype: As yet, its antigen is unknown.

Germline loops: CDR1 LGHDT, CDR2 YNNKEL (reference sequence). The CDR3 loop spans 12 amino acids. Germline trimming cut 9 bases from V and 11 bases from J; bases unmatched to any gene: 12. Primers used in a second PCR of about 6 to 11 cycles were a sample-barcoded 5' primer and a J-beta primer mix. TCRdb re-called the 5' RACE reads with MiXCR, one entry per CDR3 protein. This sample yields some 1.4 million distinct CDR3 sequences, of which around two fifths are seen a single time; 7.9% belongs to the top ten. Material for sequencing was blood. The clonotype originates from a woman between 18 and 30 years old in good health. The chain links TRBV3-1 to TRBJ2-7; 8 bases are shared with TRBD2. The CDR3 sequence is CASTGTSAGEYF. CDR3 sequence (DNA): TGTGCCAGTACCGGGACCTCAGCGGGAGAGTACTTC.